This T cell receptor (beta chain) was sequenced during a study of T cell responses to AZD1222 COVID-19 vaccine. V was cut by 6 bases and J by 0 bases, with 20 bases left in between. From germline, CDR1 is SQVTM and CDR2 ANQGSEA. The CDR3 length is 16 residues. A few counts support this clone. Its antigen is unidentified. Study-wide findings and caveats: There were mostly white British donors and more females than males, and clonal diversity was possibly underestimated. The CD4 TCRs associated with vaccination extended across spike and predominated at 160-218 and 743-854. Baseline serostatus was positive in only a handful of AZD1222 recipients.

TCRdb keeps only in-frame clones here, not all; method: immunoSEQ multiplex PCR. The profile covers approximately 97,000 clones, with 84% appearing a single time and 15% to 20% taken by the ten largest. Sequencing was performed on peripheral blood, taken on day 0 of AZD1222 vaccination. The chain couples TRBV29-1 to TRBJ1-1; D remains ambiguous. The receptor's source is an adult in good health. The CDR3: CSVTPAGPEMNTEAFF. CDR3 DNA: TGCAGCGTGACCCCCGCGGGCCCTGAAATGAACACTGAAGCTTTCTTT.